The sequence of this T cell receptor beta chain was determined in a study of T cell repertoires in cytomegalovirus infection (dated by TCRdb to about 2019). About the study as a whole: Peptide stimulations targeted recently identified HLA-C-restricted CMV epitopes, whose presentation resists viral immunomodulation, together with well-studied HLA-B-restricted epitopes. The HLA type of each donor mattered for the analysis, because public TCR beta signatures pointed to carriage of CMV infection along with the matching HLA type.

This clonotype has more than one count but fewer than ten. Its target antigen remains unknown. No base quality information exists; no much larger clone differs at one position. The data were produced on an Illumina HiSeq 1500. The raw public reads went through TCRdb reprocessing: fastp at Q25, MiXCR clone calling, in-frame beta chains kept. Identical CDR3 protein sequences are pooled into one entry, listed with their most common genes and DNA. This sample holds around 310,000 distinct CDR3 sequences; 25% to 35% were observed only once. Together, the top ten hold 15% to 25% of the sample. The treatment or condition label of this sample denotes: in vitro stimulation with specific CMV peptide epitopes to enrich CMV-specific T cells. V and J lose 0 bases and 7 bases, and a span of 13 bases separates them. From the cysteine up to the phenylalanine, the CDR3 has a length of 14 residues. Only CDR3 DNA is held: 42 bases, read in frame from base 1. CDR1 and CDR2 are drawn from the germline V gene: SGHRS, YFSETQ.

Study-wide conclusions, independent of this receptor: The ex vivo response was dominated by HLA-C-restricted CMV-specific TCR beta clonotypes, which also provided the single most frequent clonotype in two of eight donors. Cumulative frequency of public TCR beta family members discriminated carriers of CMV infection plus the relevant HLA type in this cohort and an independent approximately 340-donor cohort.

The sequencing used cultured PBMCs, collected from culture after CMV antigen stimulation. The sequence is built from TRBV5-1 and TRBJ1-2; the D region possibly corresponds to TRBD1 (6 bases align). The receptor was derived from a human donor in good health (CMV status not recorded). Some clones in this sample may be carry-over from other donors' samples. For the CDR3, the sequence is CASSLEGGRPGYTF. The sequence in DNA is TGCGCCAGCAGCTTGGAGGGGGGGAGGCCTGGCTACACCTTC.